This entry is about one TCR beta chain. These data come from a study of control samples from healthy donors and cancer patients. CDR1 is MGHRA, CDR2 YSYEKL, per germline. V shed 1 base and J shed 0 bases, with 21 bases lying between them. CDR3 size: 19 residues. Sequencing was performed with immunoSEQ multiplex PCR; in TCRdb, only in-frame clones are kept and a portion is missing. The data show over 100,000 clones, 70% to 90% seen once. Sample: blood. The sequence was collected from a man aged 50 to 59 in good health. The chain couples TRBV4-1 to TRBJ1-1; TRBD1 is a possible D gene (6 bases). The CDR3 DNA reads as TGCGCCAGCAGCCAAGGCCCACTAGGGGGGGGACGATTGAACACTGAAGCTTTCTTT. The encoded protein is CASSQGPLGGGRLNTEAFF.